A single sample gave rise to the 28 T cell receptor beta chains below, sequenced in a study of regulatory T cells in long-lasting Graves disease. As to time point: persistent/refractory GD, antithyroid drugs over 5 years with positive TRAb. Construction of the TCR library relied on RNA isolated from PBMCs. Construction of the TCR beta libraries employed iRepertoire HTBI primers in conjunction with Arm-PCR of CDR3 regions. Each CDR3 protein is one row after TCRdb ran MiXCR on the multiplex PCR reads. The profile covers a few hundred thousand distinct CDR3 sequences, with roughly 21% appearing a single time and approximately 14% taken by the ten largest. Sample: peripheral blood mononuclear cells (PBMCs), taken when the disease was refractory, from a patient treated with antithyroid drugs. The receptors derive from a female donor with Graves disease.

This clonotype was counted many times. The genes are TRBV3-1 and TRBJ1-1; D gene uncertain. Germline CDR1 LGHDT, CDR2 YNNKEL (reference sequence). V dropped 1 base and J dropped 5 bases, with 8 bases sitting between them. The CDR3 contains 13 residues. The CDR3 reads CASSQGPTTEAFF. The CDR3 nucleotides read TGTGCCAGCAGCCAAGGACCAACGACTGAAGCTTTCTTT.

As regards this clonotype: Given a much more abundant clone one base away, this may be a read error. The rearrangement joins TRBV29-1 to TRBJ1-1; D perhaps matches TRBD1 (5 bases). CDR1 and CDR2 from the germline V gene are SQVTM and ANQGSEA. This CDR3 comprises 13 residues. This CDR3 reads CSAQTVITTEVFF. The CDR3 DNA is TGCAGCGCTCAGACAGTGATTACCACTGAAGTTTTCTTT.

The chain links TRBV28 to TRBJ1-5, with a weak D call TRBD1 (6 bases). Deletions cut 1 base from V and 7 bases from J, with 11 bases between. This CDR3 has 14 residues. The germline V gene has CDR1 MDHEN and CDR2 SYDVKM. Written as DNA, the CDR3 is TGTGCCAGCAGTTTATCGCAGGGGTTACAGCCCCAGCATTTT. Protein: CASSLSQGLQPQHF. Variable domain in full (rest from reference TRBV28 and TRBJ1-5): DVKVTQSSRYLVKRTGEKVFLECVQDMDHENMFWYRQDPGLGLRLIYFSYDVKMKEKGDIPEGYSVSREKKERFSLILESASTNQTSMYLCASSLSQGLQPQHFGDGTRLSIL.

This clonotype was detected a few times. This chain uses TRBV18 with TRBJ1-4, with D perhaps TRBD1 (5 bases). Trimming shortened V by 4 bases and J by 0 bases, and 9 bases separated the two germline ends. Germline loops: CDR1 KGHSH, CDR2 LQKENI. This CDR3 contains 15 residues. The chain's CDR3 is CASSRTTATNEKLFF. CDR3 in DNA: TGTGCCAGCTCACGAACGACAGCAACTAATGAAAAACTGTTTTTT.

In this sample, this clonotype turned up a few times. One end of the junction fails to match germline, which may point to a read error. The rearrangement joins TRBV14 to TRBJ2-7, with D possibly being TRBD2 (5 bases). Germline V lookup: CDR1 SGHDN, CDR2 FVKESK. There are 15 residues in the CDR3. The CDR3 DNA is TGTGCCAGCAGCCAAGATTTCAGCGGCTGGTACGAGCAGTGCTTC. As protein: CASSQDFSGWYEQCF.

This clonotype was seen only a few times. The gene calls are TRBV7-3 and TRBJ2-5; D is unclear. V was trimmed by 0 bases and J by 3 bases, leaving 8 bases between them. Looked up from germline, CDR1 is SGHTA and CDR2 is FQGTGA. The CDR3 consists of 14 residues. The CDR3 region has the DNA TGTGCCAGCAGCTTAACGTCGTCAGAAGAGACCCAGTACTTC. This encodes CASSLTSSEETQYF.

This clonotype has more than one count but fewer than ten. V and J are TRBV5-1 and TRBJ1-2; the D is unclear. V was cut by 2 bases and J by 8 bases, with 13 bases left in between. CDR1 is SGHRS, CDR2 YFSETQ, per germline. The CDR3 loop spans 13 amino acids. The CDR3 loop is CASSFQSDYGYTF. CDR3 in DNA: TGCGCCAGCAGCTTTCAGTCGGATTACGGCTACACCTTC.

The chain is built from TRBV20-1 and TRBJ1-5; 7 nucleotides match TRBD1. The CDR3 totals 16 residues. Germline values: CDR1 DFQATT, CDR2 SNEGSKA (reference sequence). J gave up 7 bases and V 6 bases, and 18 bases lay outside the gene matches. The CDR3 sequence: CSAPHAVNRGEQPQHF. The CDR3 DNA follows: TGCAGTGCCCCCCACGCAGTCAACAGGGGCGAACAGCCCCAGCATTTT.

This clonotype was picked up a small number of times. The chain uses TRBV19 and TRBJ1-5, with 9 bases aligning to TRBD1. The J segment lost 5 bases and the V segment lost 7 bases, leaving 6 bases of the junction unmatched. Per germline, CDR1 LNHDA and CDR2 SQIVND (reference sequence). The CDR3 consists of 14 residues. DNA of the CDR3: TGTGCCAGTACCGGGACAGGGTGGGATCAGCCCCAGCATTTT. This sequence encodes CASTGTGWDQPQHF.

This clonotype was detected ten times or more. The chain uses TRBV12-3 or TRBV12-4 and TRBJ2-7, with D hard to call. Trimming left V 1 base short and J 1 base short, with 8 bases between. CDR3 size: 14 residues. CDR3 sequence (DNA): TGTGCCAGCAGTTTAGGAGGTCGGTCCTACGAGCAGTACTTC. The encoded protein is CASSLGGRSYEQYF.

Many counts were recorded for this clonotype. The chain employs TRBV24-1 and TRBJ1-5; TRBD1 matches at 11 bases. CDR1 is KGHDR and CDR2 is SFDVKD in the germline V gene. The CDR3 is made up of 15 amino acids. The J segment lost 5 bases and the V segment lost 4 bases, leaving 3 bases of the junction unmatched. CDR3 region: CATSEGQGGDQPQHF. In DNA form, the CDR3 reads TGTGCCACCAGTGAGGGACAGGGGGGCGATCAGCCCCAGCATTTT.

V and J are TRBV12-3 or TRBV12-4 and TRBJ2-1, with TRBD1 matching over 10 bases. This CDR3 contains 15 residues. V lost 6 bases and J lost 7; bases outside the gene matches: 9. The CDR3 DNA reads as TGTGCCAGCAGCCTGTCGTGGACAGGGGGTAATGAGCAGTTCTTC. Its translation is CASSLSWTGGNEQFF.

This clonotype showed up many times. The chain combines TRBV27 with TRBJ2-6; weak D call: TRBD1 (6 bases). Germline CDR1 MNHEY, CDR2 SMNVEV (reference sequence). The ends were cut back, 5 bases at V and 2 bases at J, with 13 bases in the middle. The CDR3 is 16 residues long. CDR3 loop: CASSVLPGAGANVLTF. The CDR3 DNA sequence: TGTGCCAGCAGTGTCCTCCCAGGGGCTGGGGCCAACGTCCTGACTTTC.

A few counts support this clonotype. The V gene is TRBV11-2, the J gene TRBJ2-7, with TRBD2 matching over 8 bases. From germline, CDR1 is SGHAT and CDR2 FQNNGV. This CDR3 is 17 amino acids long. With V trimmed by 5 bases and J by 2 bases, 14 bases remained unmatched. In DNA form, the CDR3 reads TGTGCCAGCAGCCCCCGGGGTAGCGGGGACCTACCCTACGAGCAGTACTTC. It yields the protein CASSPRGSGDLPYEQYF.

This chain uses TRBV27 with TRBJ2-1, with 14 nucleotides matching TRBD2. Germline CDR1 is MNHEY and CDR2 is SMNVEV (reference sequence). With 3 bases clipped from V and 10 bases from J, the junction kept 5 bases outside the gene matches. CDR3 length equals 15 residues. The chain's CDR3 is CASSFLTSGRGEQFF. CDR3 coding DNA: TGTGCCAGCAGTTTCTTGACTAGCGGGAGGGGCGAGCAGTTCTTC.

The gene calls are TRBV5-6 and TRBJ2-7, with D possibly TRBD2 on 7 matching bases. Per the germline V gene, CDR1 is SGHDT and CDR2 is YYEEEE. Trimming took 2 bases from V and 2 from J, leaving 17 bases between them. The CDR3 is made up of 16 amino acids. CDR3 protein: CASSFSGGAETYEQYF. CDR3 sequence (DNA): TGTGCCAGCAGCTTTTCTGGGGGGGCGGAAACCTACGAGCAGTACTTC.

In this sample, this clonotype turned up many times. This chain uses TRBV28 with TRBJ1-5; TRBD1 might be the D (5 bases). In germline, CDR1 is MDHEN, CDR2 SYDVKM. This CDR3 region has 14 residues. V was clipped by 8 bases and J by 6 bases, with 17 bases between them. The CDR3 loop is CASYRGILGQPQHF. The DNA for the CDR3 is TGTGCCAGCTACCGGGGCATTCTAGGTCAGCCCCAGCATTTT.

The chain recombines TRBV2 with TRBJ2-7; 8 nucleotides line up with TRBD2. The V segment lost 8 bases and the J segment 5 bases; nucleotides outside the gene matches: 8. The germline gives CDR1 SNHLY, CDR2 FYNNEI. This CDR3 spans 13 amino acids. CDR3 nucleotides: TGTGCCAGCTCCCCGGGACTAGTCCACGAGCAGTACTTC. As protein: CASSPGLVHEQYF.

This clonotype was counted at least ten times. This chain connects TRBV11-2 to TRBJ1-5; D is ambiguous. The CDR3 is made up of 12 amino acids. Deletions cut 6 bases from V and 6 bases from J, with 9 bases between. The V gene's germline CDR1 is SGHAT and CDR2 FQNNGV. CDR3 in DNA: TGTGCCAGCAGTGCTCTGGGTCAGCCCCAGCATTTT. The encoded protein is CASSALGQPQHF.

This clonotype was found many times. J is TRBJ2-7 and V is TRBV27, with TRBD2 matching over 13 bases. V lost 6 bases to trimming and J lost 5 bases; unmatched junction nucleotides: 7. Germline V gene data show CDR1 as MNHEY and CDR2 as SMNVEV (reference sequence). CDR3 length: 15 amino acids. The CDR3 sequence is CASSPGLAGSDEQYF. The CDR3 DNA reads as TGTGCCAGCAGCCCGGGACTAGCGGGATCCGACGAGCAGTACTTC.

This clonotype was seen at least ten times. The chain carries TRBV2 and TRBJ1-5; no reliable D call. The germline gives CDR1 SNHLY, CDR2 FYNNEI. The CDR3 has 12 residues. V lost 6 bases and J lost 7, with 10 bases in between. The CDR3 loop is CASSWLGQPQHF. The CDR3 DNA follows: TGTGCCAGCAGCTGGCTGGGGCAGCCCCAGCATTTT.

V gene TRBV4-1 combines with J gene TRBJ2-6; D is undetermined. Trimming took 6 bases from V and 2 from J, leaving 8 bases between them. From germline, CDR1 is MGHRA and CDR2 YSYEKL. There are 14 residues in the CDR3. This chain's CDR3 is CASSRSPGANVLTF. In nucleotides, the CDR3 is TGCGCCAGCAGTCGGAGCCCTGGGGCCAACGTCCTGACTTTC.

V and J are TRBV19 and TRBJ2-2, with TRBD1 identical over 8 bases. This CDR3 has 16 amino acids. Germline assignment: CDR1 LNHDA and CDR2 SQIVND (reference sequence). Trimming took 4 bases from V and 0 from J; bases not matched to a gene: 4. CDR3 region: CASSKQGATNTGELFF. The CDR3 DNA reads TGTGCCAGTAGTAAGCAGGGGGCAACGAACACCGGGGAGCTGTTTTTT.

The gene calls are TRBV3-1 and TRBJ2-7; TRBD1 or TRBD2 may be the D gene (6 bases each). CDR3 length equals 15 residues. In germline, CDR1 is LGHDT, CDR2 YNNKEL (reference sequence). With 1 base removed from V and 1 base from J, the gap between germline ends came to 11 bases. CDR3 sequence (DNA): TGTGCCAGCAGCCAAGGGGGGGACATGTCCTACGAGCAGTACTTC. This gives the protein CASSQGGDMSYEQYF.

This clonotype came up many times. The chain employs TRBV10-3 and TRBJ2-7; 7 bases match TRBD1. J lost 5 bases, V lost 0 bases, and 7 bases had no gene match. The germline gives CDR1 ENHRY, CDR2 SYGVKD. The CDR3 has 15 amino acids. The CDR3 DNA reads TGTGCCATCAGTGAGTCACGACTGAGGGGGCACGAGCAGTACTTC. Amino acids: CAISESRLRGHEQYF.

This clonotype was detected only once. J is TRBJ2-3 and V is TRBV2; 9 bases align to TRBD2. J was trimmed by 6 bases and V by 8 bases; bases with no gene match: 9. The germline gives CDR1 SNHLY, CDR2 FYNNEI. The CDR3 is 14 amino acids. CDR3 bases: TGTGCCAGCTCGATTAGCGGGAGACTGGATACGCAGTATTTT. It yields the protein CASSISGRLDTQYF.

The chain uses TRBV19 and TRBJ2-1, with TRBD2 as a possible D gene (5 bases). CDR3 size: 17 residues. The germline V and J ends were trimmed by 3 bases and 8 bases, with 23 bases remaining between them. The germline CDR1 and CDR2 sequences are LNHDA and SQIVND (reference sequence). CDR3 sequence: CASSIKAVRPSGYEQFF. For the CDR3, the DNA is TGTGCCAGTAGTATCAAGGCGGTCCGCCCCAGCGGCTATGAGCAGTTCTTC. Based on the CDR3 plus reference TRBV19 and TRBJ2-1, the full variable domain is DGGITQSPKYLFRKEGQNVTLSCEQNLNHDAMYWYRQDPGQGLRLIYYSQIVNDFQKGDIAEGYSVSREKKESFPLTVTSAQKNPTAFYLCASSIKAVRPSGYEQFFGPGTRLTVL.

This clonotype has a handful of counts. This chain uses TRBV6-1 with TRBJ1-5; unclear D gene. Germline CDR1 and CDR2: MNHNS and SASEGT. The CDR3 totals 14 residues. Trimming cost V 3 bases and J 1 base, with 7 bases left between them. CDR3 protein: CASSDTGSNQPQHF. The CDR3 DNA reads TGTGCCAGCAGTGATACGGGGAGCAATCAGCCCCAGCATTTT.